The 21 T cell receptor beta chains given below trace back to one sample, sequenced in a study of blood T cell repertoires in COVID-19. The protocol was immunoSEQ multiplex PCR, while the TCRdb copy is restricted to in-frame clones and leaves out a portion. This repertoire shows 100,000 or so clones, roughly 80% found once; its top ten account for 15%. Source material: peripheral blood. The receptors were gathered from an elderly woman with acute or convalescent COVID-19.

V and J are TRBV28 and TRBJ1-4; D is perhaps TRBD1 (5 bases). The CDR3 has 15 residues. The V and J ends lost 5 bases and 0 bases respectively, with 10 bases between them. The germline V gene encodes CDR1 MDHEN and CDR2 SYDVKM. The chain's CDR3 is CASSGHPATNEKLFF. CDR3 sequence (DNA): TGTGCCAGCAGTGGACACCCAGCAACTAATGAAAAACTGTTTTTT.

The gene calls are TRBV2 and TRBJ2-5; D uncertain. Deletions cut 5 bases from V and 1 base from J, with 5 bases between. Germline V gene lookup returns CDR1 SNHLY and CDR2 FYNNEI. The CDR3 spans 12 residues. CDR3 protein: CASSQLQETQYF. For the CDR3, the DNA is TGTGCCAGCAGTCAACTCCAAGAGACCCAGTACTTC.

The rearrangement uses TRBV5-1 and TRBJ2-7; 10 bases map to TRBD2. Unmatched junction bases numbered 10, after V lost 0 bases and J lost 7 bases. This CDR3 has 16 amino acids. Germline V gene data show CDR1 as SGHRS and CDR2 as YFSETQ. The CDR3 bases are TGCGCCAGCAGCTTGGATGCCCTAGCGGGGGTTGAGGAGCAGTACTTC. It encodes CASSLDALAGVEEQYF.

V is TRBV5-1 and J is TRBJ2-7, with D perhaps TRBD1 (8 bases). V shed 4 bases and J shed 5 bases, with 19 bases lying between them. Germline values: CDR1 SGHRS, CDR2 YFSETQ. The CDR3 totals 15 residues. Written as DNA, the CDR3 is TGCGCCAGCAGCCAAGCGGGGCAGGGGGCCCACGAGCAGTACTTC. It encodes CASSQAGQGAHEQYF.

This sequence joins TRBV6-1 and TRBJ1-5, with D perhaps matching TRBD1 (5 bases). The CDR3 loop spans 17 amino acids. The V gene lost 4 bases and the J gene lost 4 bases, with 20 bases spanning the gap. The germline V gene encodes CDR1 MNHNS and CDR2 SASEGT. The DNA for the CDR3 is TGTGCCAGCAGTGGGAAAACAGGATCGAACAGAAATCAGCCCCAGCATTTT. The encoded protein is CASSGKTGSNRNQPQHF.

This clone has a handful of counts. Other DNA sequences of this sample code for an identical CDR3. J is TRBJ2-2 and V is TRBV4-1; D is unclear. V gave up 3 bases and J gave up 3 bases, with 8 bases separating them. Germline assignment: CDR1 MGHRA and CDR2 YSYEKL. This CDR3 has 14 residues. The CDR3 nucleotides read TGCGCCAGCAGCCAGCTGCAGGACACCGGGGAGCTGTTTTTT. Translating gives CASSQLQDTGELFF.

The V call is TRBV7-2, the J call TRBJ2-5; 12 bases fit TRBD1. This CDR3 comprises 14 residues. CDR1 SGHTA and CDR2 FQGNSA come from the germline V gene. The V segment lost 5 bases and the J segment 4 bases; nucleotides outside the gene matches: 2. As DNA, the CDR3 is TGTGCCAGCAGCCGGGACAGGGGGCCAGAGACCCAGTACTTC. It encodes CASSRDRGPETQYF. Variable domain in full (rest from reference TRBV7-2 and TRBJ2-5): GAGVSQSPSNKVTEKGKDVELRCDPISGHTALYWYRQSLGQGLEFLIYFQGNSAPDKSGLPSDRFSAERTGGSVSTLTIQRTQQEDSAVYLCASSRDRGPETQYFGPGTRLLVL.

The chain has TRBV11-3 and TRBJ2-1; D is possibly TRBD2 (6 bases). The CDR3 runs 16 residues. Trimming pared 3 bases from V and 7 bases from J, leaving 19 bases between. Germline values: CDR1 SGHNT, CDR2 YENEEA. CDR3 sequence: CASSFGGSQGSNEQFF. CDR3 coding DNA: TGTGCCAGCAGCTTCGGAGGGAGCCAGGGTTCGAATGAGCAGTTCTTC.

The CDR3 DNA reads TGTGCCACCAGCAGAGATCGTGGAGCGGTGGTGTACTTC. Translated, it gives CATSRDRGAVVYF. The J gene is TRBJ2-5, the V gene TRBV15, with a possible D match to TRBD2 (5 bases). The CDR3 sequence is 13 residues long. The V and J ends lost 0 bases and 13 bases respectively, with 15 bases between them. The germline CDR1 and CDR2 sequences are LNHNV and YYDKDF (reference sequence).

This chain joins TRBV19 and TRBJ2-1, with D possibly matching TRBD2 (6 bases). V was trimmed by 5 bases and J by 2 bases, leaving 10 bases between them. The CDR3 extends over 14 amino acids. The germline V gene encodes CDR1 LNHDA and CDR2 SQIVND (reference sequence). The CDR3 here is CASSPSGPYNEQFF. CDR3 sequence (DNA): TGTGCCAGTAGTCCAAGCGGGCCCTACAATGAGCAGTTCTTC. Combining the CDR3 with reference TRBV19 and TRBJ2-1 gives the whole variable domain DGGITQSPKYLFRKEGQNVTLSCEQNLNHDAMYWYRQDPGQGLRLIYYSQIVNDFQKGDIAEGYSVSREKKESFPLTVTSAQKNPTAFYLCASSPSGPYNEQFFGPGTRLTVL.

The rearrangement uses TRBV11-3 and TRBJ2-3; perhaps TRBD1 as D (6 bases). The V end was cut by 0 bases, the J end by 8 bases, with 15 bases between. CDR1 and CDR2 from the germline V gene are SGHNT and YENEEA. There are 15 residues in the CDR3. The CDR3 nucleotides are TGTGCCAGCAGCTTAGATCCCACGACCAGGGGTACGCAGTATTTT. This gives the protein CASSLDPTTRGTQYF.

The J gene is TRBJ1-6, the V gene TRBV19, with 7 bases fitting TRBD1. CDR1 LNHDA and CDR2 SQIVND come from the germline V gene (reference sequence). This CDR3 has 18 residues. V shed 8 bases, J shed 0 bases, and the junction held 13 bases outside the gene matches. The CDR3 protein is CASGLTGATGSYNSPLHF. The CDR3 region has the DNA TGTGCCAGTGGACTTACAGGGGCTACCGGCTCCTATAATTCACCCCTCCACTTT.

The genes are TRBV18 and TRBJ2-2, with D possibly TRBD1 on 6 matching bases. This CDR3 has 16 residues. The V end lost 0 bases, the J end lost 0 bases, and 8 bases lay between the germline ends. Germline-derived CDR1 and CDR2 are KGHSH and LQKENI. Here the CDR3 DNA reads TGTGCCAGCTCACCACCTGGGACAACGAACACCGGGGAGCTGTTTTTT. As protein: CASSPPGTTNTGELFF.

V usage is TRBV30 and J usage is TRBJ2-1; a possible D gene is TRBD1 (6 bases). Germline CDR1 and CDR2: GTSNPN and SVGIG (reference sequence). V dropped 3 bases and J dropped 9 bases, with 18 bases sitting between them. The CDR3 loop spans 14 amino acids. The CDR3 protein is CAWSQGKMGAEQFF. CDR3 sequence (DNA): TGTGCCTGGAGCCAAGGGAAAATGGGGGCTGAGCAGTTCTTC.

This chain connects TRBV28 to TRBJ2-5; D is perhaps TRBD2 (6 bases). Germline V gene sequence: CDR1 MDHEN, CDR2 SYDVKM. This CDR3 is 16 amino acids long. Deletions cut 5 bases from V and 0 bases from J, with 16 bases between. This CDR3 is CASSAPAGGDQETQYF. CDR3 bases: TGTGCCAGCAGTGCCCCCGCGGGCGGGGACCAAGAGACCCAGTACTTC.

The chain employs TRBV18 and TRBJ1-6; D may be TRBD1 (5 bases). The germline V gene has CDR1 KGHSH and CDR2 LQKENI. V lost 3 bases, J lost 6 bases, and 15 bases lay in between. There are 16 residues in the CDR3. This CDR3 reads CASSPTAQAGNSPLHF. The CDR3 nucleotides are TGTGCCAGCTCACCGACAGCTCAAGCGGGTAATTCACCCCTCCACTTT.

This chain joins TRBV11-2 and TRBJ1-5, with unresolved D. V was trimmed by 0 bases and J by 10 bases, leaving 16 bases between them. Per germline, CDR1 SGHAT and CDR2 FQNNGV. CDR3 length: 15 amino acids. The CDR3 region has the DNA TGTGCCAGCAGCTTAGATGATAGCGGGAGTCTTCCCCAGCATTTT. It is translated as CASSLDDSGSLPQHF.

The V and J genes are TRBV15 and TRBJ2-7; tentatively, D is TRBD2 (5 bases). This CDR3 is 14 amino acids long. V lost 5 bases, J lost 3 bases, and 14 bases lay in between. CDR1 is LNHNV, CDR2 YYDKDF, per germline (reference sequence). The CDR3 DNA sequence: TGTGCCACCAGCCTAGCCCCCGTCCTCTACGAGCAGTACTTC. It specifies CATSLAPVLYEQYF.

This rearrangement joins TRBV19 to TRBJ1-5; D is possibly TRBD1 (6 bases). There are 14 residues in the CDR3. V shed 5 bases and J shed 7 bases, with 15 bases lying between them. Per germline, CDR1 LNHDA and CDR2 SQIVND (reference sequence). The CDR3 coding sequence is TGTGCCAGTAGTGAACAGGGTTCGGGACAGCCCCAGCATTTT. Translation: CASSEQGSGQPQHF.

The rearrangement links TRBV19 to TRBJ2-1; possibly TRBD1 for D (5 bases). Trimming removed 3 bases from V and 6 bases from J, with 21 bases in between. In germline, CDR1 is LNHDA, CDR2 SQIVND (reference sequence). The CDR3 loop spans 17 amino acids. The CDR3 region is CASSILPQTVVFNEQFF. The CDR3 region has the DNA TGTGCCAGTAGTATCCTCCCGCAGACAGTAGTTTTCAATGAGCAGTTCTTC.

The chain couples TRBV28 to TRBJ2-3; TRBD2 agrees at 8 bases. The CDR3 extends over 14 amino acids. The V gene's germline CDR1 is MDHEN and CDR2 SYDVKM. With V trimmed by 7 bases and J by 2 bases, 5 bases remained unmatched. CDR3 protein: CASTRGGTTDTQYF. The CDR3 DNA reads as TGTGCCAGCACTCGCGGGGGGACCACAGATACGCAGTATTTT.